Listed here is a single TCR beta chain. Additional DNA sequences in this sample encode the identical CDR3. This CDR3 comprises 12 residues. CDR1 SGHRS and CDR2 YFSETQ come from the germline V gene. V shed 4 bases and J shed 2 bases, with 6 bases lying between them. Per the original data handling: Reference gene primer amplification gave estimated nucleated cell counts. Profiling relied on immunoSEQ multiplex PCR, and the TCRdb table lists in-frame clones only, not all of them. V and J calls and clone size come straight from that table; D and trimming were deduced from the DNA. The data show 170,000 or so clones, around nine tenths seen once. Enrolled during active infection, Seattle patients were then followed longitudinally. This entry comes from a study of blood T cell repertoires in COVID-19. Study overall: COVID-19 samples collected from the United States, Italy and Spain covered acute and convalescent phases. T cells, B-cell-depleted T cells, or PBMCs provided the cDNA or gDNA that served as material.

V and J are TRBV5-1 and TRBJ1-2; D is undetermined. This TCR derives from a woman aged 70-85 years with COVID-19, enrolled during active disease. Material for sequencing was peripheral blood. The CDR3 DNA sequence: TGCGCCAGCAGCGCGGGCAACTATGGCTACACCTTC. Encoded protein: CASSAGNYGYTF.